This T cell receptor (beta chain) was recorded in a study of T cell repertoires in cytomegalovirus infection (dated by TCRdb to about 2019). Context from the whole study: Donor HLA type was relevant to the analysis, because carriage of CMV infection together with the matching HLA type was indicated by public TCR beta signatures.

Overall study outcomes, separate from this receptor: The ex vivo response was dominated by HLA-C-restricted CMV-specific TCR beta clonotypes, which also provided the single most frequent clonotype in two of eight donors. Cumulative frequency of public TCR beta family members discriminated carriers of CMV infection plus the relevant HLA type in this cohort and an independent roughly 350-donor cohort.

Reads for this sample came from an Illumina HiSeq 1500. TCRdb's own reprocessing of the public reads used fastp at Q25 and MiXCR and kept productive beta chains. Rows with a matching CDR3 protein are joined into one entry that keeps the most common DNA and genes. This sample comprises around 740,000 distinct CDR3 sequences, under 40% of them detected only once. The ten most abundant clones make up 2.5% to 3.5% of the sample. About this clonotype: Its antigen target is currently unknown. The sample holds no much larger clone one base away, and base qualities are not on file.

The sequenced sample was PBMCs. This sequence was found in a human donor in good health (CMV status not recorded). Some clones in this sample may be carry-over from other donors' samples.

The CDR3 region has the sequence CASSPKTVLTGELFF. The DNA is as follows: TGTGCCAGCAGCCCGAAGACAGTTCTAACCGGGGAGCTGTTTTTT. The rearrangement combines TRBV7-2 with TRBJ2-2, with a tentative D gene TRBD1 over 5 matching bases. The CDR3 contains 15 residues, cysteine and phenylalanine counted. The read is trimmed to its CDR3 DNA, 45 bases read in frame from base 1. From the germline V gene, CDR1 is SGHTA and CDR2 is FQGNSA. V and J are truncated by 5 bases and 5 bases respectively, leaving an intervening sequence of 15 bases. The full variable domain, completed from the reference TRBV7-2 and TRBJ2-2 proteins outside the CDR3, reads GAGVSQSPSNKVTEKGKDVELRCDPISGHTALYWYRQSLGQGLEFLIYFQGNSAPDKSGLPSDRFSAERTGGSVSTLTIQRTQQEDSAVYLCASSPKTVLTGELFFGEGSRLTVL.